This T cell receptor beta chain was captured in a study of cytomegalovirus exposure and HLA in healthy donors. Findings and limits, study-wide: Sequencing had likely introduced a cluster of highly shared sequence variants as an artifact.

Use of 60 Vbeta and 13 Jbeta primers characterized the PCR. TCRdb keeps only in-frame clones here, not all; method: immunoSEQ multiplex PCR. The sample shows roughly 190,000 clones, roughly 72% of them seen only once. Remarks on this clone: Antigen unknown.

Germline values: CDR1 MDHEN, CDR2 SYDVKM. The CDR3 length is 11 residues. With 3 bases removed from V and 5 bases from J, the gap between germline ends came to 3 bases. The rearrangement uses TRBV28 and TRBJ2-3, with D unresolved. The sequencing input was PBMCs. This TCR was sampled from a woman aged 30 to 39 in good health and CMV-seropositive. The CDR3 protein is CASSFKDTQYF. CDR3 bases: TGTGCCAGCAGTTTCAAAGATACGCAGTATTTT.